The 4 T cell receptor beta chains listed next were all sequenced from one sample in a study of T cells expressing NK-cell markers. TCRdb re-analyzed the 5' RACE reads; it lists each CDR3 protein once, without DNA. In all, the sample yields about 150,000 distinct CDR3 sequences. Sequences were obtained from blood T cells: a sorted CD56 or NKG2C T cell subset, CD4+ or CD8+ T cells, or bulk PBMC T cells (not recorded which). These receptors came from a woman between 50 and 59 years old in good health.

This chain connects TRBV27 to TRBJ2-1; the D call of TRBD2 rests on TCRdb alone, since no DNA is present to check it. This CDR3 has 13 residues. CDR1 MNHEY and CDR2 SMNVEV come from the germline V gene (reference sequence). This CDR3 is CASKAGGNNEQFF.

The CDR3 region is CASSLGSHNEQFF. This chain uses TRBV7-7 with TRBJ2-1; TCRdb names TRBD2, which stays unverified in the absence of DNA. The CDR3 is 13 residues long. The germline V gene has CDR1 SSHAT and CDR2 FNYEAQ (reference sequence).

J is TRBJ1-3 and V is TRBV19; absent DNA, TCRdb's TRBD1 call cannot be checked. This CDR3 is built from 15 residues. The germline CDR1 and CDR2 sequences are LNHDA and SQIVND (reference sequence). The CDR3 reads CASSETRDSGNTIYF.

The V call is TRBV7-9, the J call TRBJ2-7; TCRdb outputs TRBD1, but without DNA this stays unchecked. The CDR3 is 13 amino acids. Germline assignment: CDR1 SEHNR and CDR2 FQNEAQ (reference sequence). CDR3 sequence: CASSTGKTYEQYF.